This T cell receptor (beta chain) was found in a study of T cells in Graves' hyperthyroidism and ophthalmopathy. The study's findings and limits: Blood samples included most of the expanded thyroid clonotypes exceeding 0.001.

In the ophthalmopathy cohort, Clinical Activity Score was at least 3, NOSPECS grade at least 4, and duration under 3 months. CDR1 is MDHEN and CDR2 is SYDVKM in the germline V gene. The CDR3 has 13 residues. The V end was cut by 1 base, the J end by 7 bases, with 11 bases between. Points on this clonotype: The antigen remains undetermined.

TCR beta CDR3 regions were amplified from RNA. A set of HTBI primers served as the primers for a first-round RT-PCR of the TCR CDR3. TCRdb re-analysed the multiplex PCR reads in MiXCR, keeping a single row per CDR3 protein. The repertoire holds 500,000 or so distinct CDR3 sequences, with approximately 16% as singletons. The sequenced sample consisted of blood. This clonotype was sampled from a woman in her thirties with Graves' ophthalmopathy. This sequence joins TRBV28 and TRBJ2-7; the D gene is possibly TRBD2 (5 bases). The CDR3 DNA follows: TGTGCCAGCAGTTTATTAACGACGGGGGAGCAGTACTTC. Its translation is CASSLLTTGEQYF.